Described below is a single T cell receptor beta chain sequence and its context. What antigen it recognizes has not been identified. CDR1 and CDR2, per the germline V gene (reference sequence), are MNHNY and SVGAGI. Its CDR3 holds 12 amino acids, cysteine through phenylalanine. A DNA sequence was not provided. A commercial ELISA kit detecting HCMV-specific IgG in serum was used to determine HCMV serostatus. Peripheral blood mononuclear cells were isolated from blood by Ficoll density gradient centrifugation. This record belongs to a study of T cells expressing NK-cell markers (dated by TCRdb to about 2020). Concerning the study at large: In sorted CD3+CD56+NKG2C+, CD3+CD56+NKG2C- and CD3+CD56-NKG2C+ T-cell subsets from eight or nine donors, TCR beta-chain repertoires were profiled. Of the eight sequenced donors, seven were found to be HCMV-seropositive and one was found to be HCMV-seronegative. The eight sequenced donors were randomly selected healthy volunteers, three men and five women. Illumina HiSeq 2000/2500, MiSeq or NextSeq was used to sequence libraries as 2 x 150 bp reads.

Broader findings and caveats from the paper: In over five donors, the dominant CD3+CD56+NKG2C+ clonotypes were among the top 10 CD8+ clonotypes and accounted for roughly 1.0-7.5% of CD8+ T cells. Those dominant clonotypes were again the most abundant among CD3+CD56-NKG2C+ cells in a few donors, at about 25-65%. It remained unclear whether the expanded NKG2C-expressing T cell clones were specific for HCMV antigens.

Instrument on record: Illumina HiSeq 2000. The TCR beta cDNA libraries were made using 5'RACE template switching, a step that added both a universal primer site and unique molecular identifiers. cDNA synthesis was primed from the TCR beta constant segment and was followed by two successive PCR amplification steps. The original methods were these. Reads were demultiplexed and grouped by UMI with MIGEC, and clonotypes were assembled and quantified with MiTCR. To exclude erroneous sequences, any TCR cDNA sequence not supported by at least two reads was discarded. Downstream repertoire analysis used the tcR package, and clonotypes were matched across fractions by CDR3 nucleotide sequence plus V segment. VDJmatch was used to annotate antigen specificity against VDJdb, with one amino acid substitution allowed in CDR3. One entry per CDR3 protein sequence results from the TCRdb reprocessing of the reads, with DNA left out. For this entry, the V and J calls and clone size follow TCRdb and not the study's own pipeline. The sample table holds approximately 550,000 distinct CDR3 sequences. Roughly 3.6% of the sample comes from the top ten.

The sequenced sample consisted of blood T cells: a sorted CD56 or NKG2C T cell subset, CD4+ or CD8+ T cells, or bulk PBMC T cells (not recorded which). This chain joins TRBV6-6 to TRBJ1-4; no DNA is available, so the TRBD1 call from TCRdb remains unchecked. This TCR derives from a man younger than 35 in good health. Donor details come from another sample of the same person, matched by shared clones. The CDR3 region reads CASRRGQEKLFF.